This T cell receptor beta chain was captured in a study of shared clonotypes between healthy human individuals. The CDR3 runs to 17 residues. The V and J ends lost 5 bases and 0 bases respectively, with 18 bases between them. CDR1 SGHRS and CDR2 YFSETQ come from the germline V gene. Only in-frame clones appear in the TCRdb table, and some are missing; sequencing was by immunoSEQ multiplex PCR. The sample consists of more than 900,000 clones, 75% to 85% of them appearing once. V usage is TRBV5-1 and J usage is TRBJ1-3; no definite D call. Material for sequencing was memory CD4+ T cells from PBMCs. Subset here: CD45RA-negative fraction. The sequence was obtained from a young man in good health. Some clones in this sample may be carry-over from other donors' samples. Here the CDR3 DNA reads TGCGCCAGCAGTATCGGGCTTGGCTCCAGCTCTGGAAACACCATATATTTT. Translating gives CASSIGLGSSSGNTIYF. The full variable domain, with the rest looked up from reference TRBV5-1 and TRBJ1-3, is KAGVTQTPRYLIKTRGQQVTLSCSPISGHRSVSWYQQTPGQGLQFLFEYFSETQRNKGNFPGRFSGRQFSNSRSEMNVSTLELGDSALYLCASSIGLGSSSGNTIYFGEGSWLTVV.